This TCR beta chain is from a study of CD4 and CD8 cells across lung adenocarcinoma regions. This clonotype was observed many times. TCRdb re-called the PCR reads through MiXCR, storing one row per CDR3 protein. The table records approximately 20,000 distinct CDR3 sequences, 46% of them present only once. Per the germline V gene, CDR1 is GTSNPN and CDR2 is SVGIG (reference sequence). Trimming shortened V by 4 bases and J by 1 base, and 8 bases separated the two germline ends. This CDR3 comprises 14 residues. V usage is TRBV30 and J usage is TRBJ2-6, with D tentatively TRBD1 (5 bases). Sequenced: CD4+ T cells from the margin of a lung tumor. The origin of this receptor is a male donor with lung adenocarcinoma. The CD4 and CD8 labels of this study may be unreliable. The CDR3 region is CAWKGLSGANVLTF. The CDR3 coding sequence is TGTGCCTGGAAGGGGCTATCTGGGGCCAACGTCCTGACTTTC.